The entry that follows covers one T cell receptor (beta chain) sequence. Its cognate antigen is unknown. The V gene's germline CDR1 is MNHEY and CDR2 SMNVEV (reference sequence). The CDR3 consists of 15 residues. V lost 4 bases and J lost 4; bases outside the gene matches: 8. This sample is part of a study of CD8 T cells in ankylosing spondylitis. Study conclusions and caveats: Some of these motif variants have turned up before, in reports on reactive arthritis synovial fluid and blood. In ankylosing spondylitis patients, matched synovial fluid reportedly showed significant enrichment of disease-linked clones. Ankylosing spondylitis blood appeared to carry a characteristic TCR beta motif of several highly homologous variants.

5'-RACE, quantitative and with molecular barcodes, yielded the TCR beta libraries. TCRdb fed the 5' RACE reads into MiXCR, producing one record per CDR3 protein. The table shows fewer than 130,000 distinct CDR3 sequences, with under 30% occurring only once. Sequenced sample: synovial fluid, either unsorted or a sorted T cell fraction (not recorded which). This sequence was found in a male donor with ankylosing spondylitis. The V gene is TRBV27, the J gene TRBJ1-1; 8 bases are a match to TRBD1. For the CDR3, the DNA is TGTGCCAGCAGTTGGGCAGGGGGCTTAGGCACTGAAGCTTTCTTT. Translating gives CASSWAGGLGTEAFF.